The rows below give T cell receptor beta chains drawn from one sample of a study of control samples from healthy donors and cancer patients. Repertoires were generated with immunoSEQ multiplex PCR, while TCRdb's copy carries only in-frame clones and drops some. This table holds about 84,000 clones, about 79% found once. The specimen was PBMCs. All receptors derive from a man aged 60 to 69 with head and neck cancer. The CDR3 runs from the conserved cysteine through the conserved F or W. Each record gives: clone size, V gene, CDR3 protein. Only part of the rows carry a size: once, few, many, or a class if the clone is expanded.

abundance: NA; v_gene: TRBV21-1; CDR3aa: CASREPWGLRASGPLEQFF
abundance: few; v_gene: TRBV5-4; CDR3aa: CASSLGIWSSYNEQFF
abundance: NA; v_gene: TRBV25-1; CDR3aa: CASSDLDQKETQYF
abundance: NA; v_gene: TRBV27; CDR3aa: CASSLSGVGAKNIQYF
abundance: NA; v_gene: TRBV9; CDR3aa: CASSVLGTAIWSNQPQHF
abundance: NA; v_gene: TRBV18; CDR3aa: CASSPPVGSPRRGYTF
abundance: NA; v_gene: TRBV5-1; CDR3aa: CASSLTLAGANEQFF
abundance: NA; v_gene: TRBV28; CDR3aa: CASSLHRVNTEAFF
abundance: once; v_gene: TRBV6-5; CDR3aa: CASSYQGGGDEAFF
abundance: NA; v_gene: TRBV18; CDR3aa: CASSPRGTGRVNTEAFF
abundance: NA; v_gene: TRBV28; CDR3aa: CASSLDRVEGYTF
abundance: once; v_gene: TRBV7-9; CDR3aa: CASSHAPDRNTEAFF
abundance: NA; v_gene: TRBV19; CDR3aa: CASSEQQHNEQFF
abundance: NA; v_gene: TRBV2; CDR3aa: CASSDPTGNEKLFF
abundance: NA; v_gene: TRBV5-8; CDR3aa: CASSWDRGQPQHF
abundance: NA; v_gene: TRBV9; CDR3aa: CASSVVRAGDGELFF
abundance: NA; v_gene: TRBV4-1; CDR3aa: CASSQDPVADEQYF
abundance: NA; v_gene: TRBV19; CDR3aa: CASSAHRDSGQPQHF
abundance: NA; v_gene: TRBV19; CDR3aa: CATGPQGTDTQYF
abundance: NA; v_gene: TRBV4-1; CDR3aa: CASSPQRGGGEAFF
abundance: NA; v_gene: TRBV5-1; CDR3aa: CASSLAPGSSYEQYF
abundance: once; v_gene: TRBV5-8; CDR3aa: CASSSWGDYYGYTF
abundance: NA; v_gene: TRBV5-1; CDR3aa: CASSSRGLAGSSGTDTQYF
abundance: NA; v_gene: TRBV5-1; CDR3aa: CASSLAQGARYGYTF
abundance: NA; v_gene: TRBV20-1; CDR3aa: CSASGDWRAYEQYF
abundance: NA; v_gene: TRBV7-9; CDR3aa: CASRNSGNDQPQHF
abundance: NA; v_gene: TRBV29-1; CDR3aa: CSVEDSYRATEAFF
abundance: few; v_gene: TRBV5-1; CDR3aa: CASSGGSTNRAEQYF
abundance: NA; v_gene: TRBV28; CDR3aa: CATSGPGIYEQYF
abundance: NA; v_gene: TRBV7-8; CDR3aa: CASSLVWTSGRAGTYNEQFF
abundance: NA; v_gene: TRBV30; CDR3aa: CAWSRQFYGYTF
abundance: NA; v_gene: TRBV19; CDR3aa: CASSVYSRGTDTQYF
abundance: NA; v_gene: TRBV29-1; CDR3aa: CSGSPGGDEQFF
abundance: NA; v_gene: TRBV28; CDR3aa: CASSPLGQNNQPQHF
abundance: NA; v_gene: TRBV7-2; CDR3aa: CASSHPPSGQGSHDYTF
abundance: few; v_gene: TRBV7-2; CDR3aa: CASSLGRVSGRSNEQFF
abundance: NA; v_gene: TRBV12-3/TRBV12-4; CDR3aa: CATGQGNGNTIYF
abundance: NA; v_gene: TRBV29-1; CDR3aa: CSVPGQGFNEQFF
abundance: NA; v_gene: TRBV2; CDR3aa: CASRALAGGPDTQYF
abundance: NA; v_gene: TRBV5-4; CDR3aa: CASSYGTSGNEQFF
abundance: NA; v_gene: TRBV6-5; CDR3aa: CASSGGQQRVGQFF
abundance: NA; v_gene: TRBV10-3; CDR3aa: CAISEPGGQPQHF
abundance: NA; v_gene: TRBV29-1; CDR3aa: CSVGGGAGETQYF
abundance: NA; v_gene: TRBV19; CDR3aa: CASSIGDTQYF
abundance: NA; v_gene: TRBV7-9; CDR3aa: CASSLVSSNTGELFF
abundance: NA; v_gene: TRBV9; CDR3aa: CASSVGPLRGGNTEAFF
abundance: once; v_gene: TRBV11-2; CDR3aa: CASSLGLAGGIGELFF
abundance: once; v_gene: TRBV7-2; CDR3aa: CASSFRPPGAGGTGNTIYF